These 5 T cell receptor beta chains were sequenced from one sample in a study of early T cells in non-severe SARS-CoV-2 infection. Each CDR3 protein gets one entry after TCRdb re-called the 5' RACE reads with MiXCR. The sample contains 60,000 to 75,000 distinct CDR3 sequences, about 10% of which appear only once. The sequences come from whole blood, collected at baseline. The receptors were gathered from an adult who was a healthcare worker with PCR-confirmed SARS-CoV-2 infection or an uninfected control (not recorded which).

This clonotype was recorded at least ten times. V gene TRBV5-1 combines with J gene TRBJ1-4, with unresolved D. The CDR3 runs to 12 residues. CDR1 and CDR2 (germline): SGHRS, YFSETQ. The V end lost 0 bases, the J end lost 8 bases, and 5 bases lay between the germline ends. The CDR3: CASSLDPEKLFF. The CDR3 DNA reads as TGCGCCAGCAGCTTGGATCCCGAAAAACTGTTTTTT.

The chain recombines TRBV6-5 with TRBJ1-1; D not resolved. The CDR3 length is 15 residues. Trimming left V 6 bases short and J 6 bases short, with 20 bases between. Germline assignment: CDR1 MNHEY and CDR2 SVGAGI. This CDR3 reads CASSRKPWEVPEAFF. CDR3 in DNA: TGTGCCAGCAGCAGAAAACCCTGGGAGGTCCCTGAAGCTTTCTTT.

In this sample, this clonotype turned up a few times. The chain carries TRBV18 and TRBJ2-1, with 7 bases lining up with TRBD1. The CDR3 contains 18 residues. V lost 0 bases to trimming and J lost 2 bases; unmatched junction nucleotides: 10. CDR1 KGHSH and CDR2 LQKENI come from the germline V gene. CDR3 amino acids: CASSPPHARGFTYNEQFF. Here the CDR3 DNA reads TGTGCCAGCTCACCACCCCACGCCAGGGGGTTTACCTACAATGAGCAGTTCTTC.

This clonotype was seen many times. The chain combines TRBV6-2 or TRBV6-3 with TRBJ1-2; 7 nucleotides align to TRBD1. The length of the CDR3 is 15 residues. After removal of 4 bases from V and 4 bases from J, the junction contained 9 bases not matched to a gene. Germline CDR1 and CDR2: MNHEY and SVGEGT. The CDR3 nucleotides are TGTGCCAGCAGTTCCTCGGACAGGTTGACCTATGGCTACACCTTC. This encodes CASSSSDRLTYGYTF.

The V and J genes are TRBV12-5 and TRBJ1-2, with TRBD1 matching over 9 bases. The CDR3 is 14 amino acids. The trim removed 6 bases at V and 1 base at J, leaving 3 bases unmatched. Germline CDR1 and CDR2: LGHNT and FRNRAP. The CDR3 loop is CASGTGGLNYGYTF. The CDR3 coding sequence is TGTGCTAGTGGAACAGGGGGCCTTAACTATGGCTACACCTTC.